The TCR beta chain described here comes from a study of low-dose radiotherapy and immunotherapy resistance in tumors. Overall study context: Treatment of Cohort 2 consisted of 1 Gy per fraction every two weeks, amounting to 13 Gy over 26 weeks. Participants were given intravenous cyclophosphamide 200 mg/m2 every two weeks, one day before radiation and immunotherapy.

Time point noted: before trial treatment. Patients who could take part had advanced solid tumors with no tumor-infiltrating lymphocytes. This CDR3 is built from 16 residues. The germline V gene has CDR1 SGHVS and CDR2 FNYEAQ. Alpha and beta chains were covered, as first-strand cDNA relied on TRAV- and TRBV-specific primers. TCR amplification ran 20 PCR cycles using constant-region and V-primer adapter primers. Following isolation, mRNA was amplified via in vitro transcription. TCRdb processed the reads anew with MiXCR; each CDR3 protein has one entry. This table holds tens of thousands of distinct CDR3 sequences, around 18% found once. This clonotype was recorded at least ten times. One end of the junction fails to match germline, which may point to a read error.

The V call is TRBV7-6, the J call TRBJ2-1, with 9 bases aligning to TRBD2. The source is a male donor with prostate cancer. This material consisted of PBMCs, taken before treatment. The chain's CDR3 is CASRLDTSGPTNEQFF. The DNA for the CDR3 is TGTGCCAGCAGGTTAGATACTAGCGGGCCCACCAATGAGCAGTTCTTC.